The entry below gives a single T cell receptor (beta chain) sequence along with its context. What it binds is unknown. The data were obtained in a study of T cell responses to AZD1222 COVID-19 vaccine. Trimming pared 5 bases from V and 8 bases from J, leaving 13 bases between. This CDR3 contains 13 residues. Germline-derived CDR1 and CDR2 are SGHTA and FQGTGA. TCRdb's copy holds only in-frame clones and misses some; the assay was immunoSEQ multiplex PCR. The data hold about 150,000 clones, with 75% to 95% observed a single time. Study conclusions and caveats: Donors in the cohort were predominantly white British and more often female, and clonal diversity was possibly underestimated.

This receptor was identified in an adult in good health. This specimen was peripheral blood, taken on day 0 of MenACWY control vaccination. The chain has TRBV7-3 and TRBJ2-1, with D tentatively TRBD2 (6 bases). The CDR3 spells CASSLGSDYEQFF. In nucleotides, the CDR3 is TGTGCCAGCAGCCTCGGGAGCGATTATGAGCAGTTCTTC.